The 18 T cell receptor beta chains reported below all come from one sample, sequenced in a study of human T cells and chemical hapten exposure. Time point indicated: patch test 1, 2 weeks after DPC sensitization. Treatment specified: therapeutic diphenylcyclopropenone sensitization with weekly scalp DPC. TCRdb redid the calling of the RACE reads with MiXCR, one entry per CDR3 protein. The repertoire holds roughly 13,000 distinct CDR3 sequences, with 16% as singletons. Sequencing was performed on whole blood, taken in connection with sensitization to the hapten diphenylcyclopropenone (DPC). The receptors shown here come from a woman aged 25 to 39 with alopecia areata. Some clones in this sample may be carry-over from other donors' samples.

This clonotype was seen many times. The chain uses TRBV5-1 and TRBJ2-3; D call uncertain. V gave up 2 bases and J gave up 4 bases, with 11 bases separating them. CDR3 length: 14 amino acids. Looked up from germline, CDR1 is SGHRS and CDR2 is YFSETQ. The CDR3 sequence: CASSLPDVADTQYF. The CDR3 region has the DNA TGCGCCAGCAGCTTACCGGACGTGGCAGATACGCAGTATTTT.

This clonotype showed up many times. J is TRBJ1-2 and V is TRBV13, with TRBD1 matching over 10 bases. This CDR3 has 16 amino acids. The ends lost 5 bases at V and 6 bases at J; junction bases unmatched: 12. Germline CDR1 is PRHDT and CDR2 is FYEKMQ (reference sequence). CDR3 protein: CASSPRPGQGSHGYTF. CDR3 DNA: TGTGCCAGCAGCCCGCGGCCGGGACAGGGGAGCCATGGCTACACCTTC. The entire variable domain, with the rest obtained from reference TRBV13 and TRBJ1-2, is as follows: AAGVIQSPRHLIKEKRETATLKCYPIPRHDTVYWYQQGPGQDPQFLISFYEKMQSDKGSIPDRFSAQQFSDYHSELNMSSLELGDSALYFCASSPRPGQGSHGYTFGSGTRLTVV.

This clonotype was seen repeatedly, ten times or more. The V and J genes are TRBV29-1 and TRBJ2-1, with TRBD2 matching over 7 bases. The CDR3 extends over 14 amino acids. Germline CDR1 and CDR2: SQVTM and ANQGSEA. Germline trimming cut 6 bases from V and 1 base from J; bases unmatched to any gene: 6. The CDR3 coding sequence is TGCAGCGTAGGACTAGGAGGGTCCTACAATGAGCAGTTCTTC. Its translation: CSVGLGGSYNEQFF.

This clonotype was seen many times. J is TRBJ1-2 and V is TRBV29-1; TRBD1 aligns across 7 bases. V was pared by 7 bases and J by 5 bases, with 7 bases of the junction left unmatched. Germline V gives CDR1 SQVTM, CDR2 ANQGSEA. The CDR3 spans 12 residues. CDR3 amino acids: CSGGTAPYGYTF. DNA for the CDR3: TGCAGCGGCGGGACAGCCCCATATGGCTACACCTTC. The whole variable domain, filled in from reference TRBV29-1 and TRBJ1-2, reads SAVISQKPSRDICQRGTSLTIQCQVDSQVTMMFWYRQQPGQSLTLIATANQGSEATYESGFVIDKFPISRPNLTFSTLTVSNMSPEDSSIYLCSGGTAPYGYTFGSGTRLTVV.

Sample share makes this clonotype medium-sized. This chain joins TRBV28 and TRBJ2-2; TRBD1 aligns across 8 bases. CDR1 and CDR2 from the germline V gene are MDHEN and SYDVKM. Trimming removed 4 bases from V and 5 bases from J; junction bases left unmatched: 9. The CDR3 covers 16 residues. CDR3 nucleotide sequence: TGTGCCAGCAGTTCCCCCAGGGGGCCTCATACCGGGGAGCTGTTTTTT. Its translation is CASSSPRGPHTGELFF.

This clonotype qualifies as medium-sized (0.01 to 0.1%). The rearrangement links TRBV29-1 to TRBJ2-3, with TRBD1 matching 7 bases. The CDR3 is 12 amino acids. CDR1 SQVTM and CDR2 ANQGSEA come from the germline V gene. The CDR3 DNA follows: TGCAGTGTTACACAGGGGCCAGATACGCAGTATTTT. Its protein is CSVTQGPDTQYF.

This clonotype turned up a few times. The rearrangement uses TRBV28 and TRBJ2-4; possibly TRBD1 for D (6 bases). CDR3 length equals 15 residues. Germline values: CDR1 MDHEN, CDR2 SYDVKM. The V end lost 5 bases, the J end lost 2 bases, and 13 bases lay between the germline ends. The CDR3 DNA reads TGTGCCAGCAGTGCAGGCAGGGGAACCAAAAACATTCAGTACTTC. It encodes CASSAGRGTKNIQYF. The full variable domain, with the rest looked up from reference TRBV28 and TRBJ2-4, is DVKVTQSSRYLVKRTGEKVFLECVQDMDHENMFWYRQDPGLGLRLIYFSYDVKMKEKGDIPEGYSVSREKKERFSLILESASTNQTSMYLCASSAGRGTKNIQYFGAGTRLSVL.

In this sample, this clonotype turned up a few times. The J gene is TRBJ2-1, the V gene TRBV11-3, with TRBD2 identical over 14 bases. Germline V CDR1 and CDR2: SGHNT, YENEEA. The V and J ends lost 1 base and 9 bases, in that order; junction bases with no gene match: 2. There are 15 residues in the CDR3. DNA of the CDR3: TGTGCCAGCAGCTTAGGGGGACTAGCGGGAGCTGAGCAGTTCTTC. As protein: CASSLGGLAGAEQFF.

This clonotype showed up many times. This sequence joins TRBV6-4 and TRBJ2-7; a weak D match, TRBD1 (5 bases). The CDR3 loop spans 11 amino acids. V gave up 2 bases and J gave up 6 bases, with 5 bases separating them. The germline gives CDR1 MRHNA, CDR2 SNTAGT. The CDR3 DNA sequence: TGTGCCAGCAGTGACAGGGGCGAGCAGTACGTC. Translated, it gives CASSDRGEQYV.

Judged by abundance, this clonotype is medium-sized (0.01 to 0.1%). The rearrangement uses TRBV18 and TRBJ1-1; no clear D. V gave up 3 bases and J gave up 8 bases, with 7 bases separating them. The CDR3 loop spans 11 amino acids. Germline assignment: CDR1 KGHSH and CDR2 LQKENI. This CDR3 reads CASSPGVEAFF. The CDR3 DNA is TGTGCCAGCTCACCTGGGGTAGAAGCTTTCTTT.

V usage is TRBV12-3 or TRBV12-4 and J usage is TRBJ2-1, with 8 bases lining up with TRBD2. V shed 7 bases and J 9 bases; nucleotides not matched to a gene: 11. CDR3 length: 14 amino acids. The CDR3 protein is CASTPLAGTSEQFF. Here the CDR3 DNA reads TGTGCCAGCACCCCCCTAGCGGGCACATCTGAGCAGTTCTTC.

This clonotype was counted once. V gene TRBV20-1 combines with J gene TRBJ2-5; D not resolved. The CDR3 has 13 residues. Trimming stripped 4 bases from V and 2 bases from J, with 11 bases between. Per germline, CDR1 DFQATT and CDR2 SNEGSKA (reference sequence). The CDR3 region is CSATQDQQETQYF. The CDR3, as DNA: TGCAGTGCTACTCAGGACCAACAAGAGACCCAGTACTTC.

This clonotype was picked up many times. The rearrangement uses TRBV12-5 and TRBJ1-1, with D uncertain. Deletions cut 3 bases from V and 7 bases from J, with 6 bases between. The CDR3 has 11 amino acids. Germline V CDR1 and CDR2: LGHNT, FRNRAP. DNA for the CDR3: TGTGCTAGTGGTTTTATTGGTGAAGCTTTCTTT. Translated, it gives CASGFIGEAFF.

This clonotype was found a few times. The rearrangement joins TRBV19 to TRBJ2-2; 7 bases fit TRBD1. This CDR3 has 16 amino acids. J was trimmed by 0 bases and V by 6 bases; bases with no gene match: 7. The germline V gene has CDR1 LNHDA and CDR2 SQIVND (reference sequence). CDR3 sequence: CASRPPGQANTGELFF. The CDR3 nucleotides are TGTGCCAGTAGACCCCCCGGACAGGCGAACACCGGGGAGCTGTTTTTT.

This rearrangement joins TRBV20-1 to TRBJ2-3; no reliable D call. Germline V gene data show CDR1 as DFQATT and CDR2 as SNEGSKA (reference sequence). The CDR3 extends over 10 amino acids. The ends were cut back, 6 bases at V and 5 bases at J, with 6 bases in the middle. The CDR3 here is CSAGGDTQYF. As DNA, the CDR3 is TGCAGTGCAGGCGGAGATACGCAGTATTTT.

This clonotype ranks as medium-sized. One end of the junction is discordant with germline, which a read error may explain. The V call is TRBV29-1, the J call TRBJ1-6, with 7 bases identical to TRBD1. CDR1 is SQVTM and CDR2 is ANQGSEA in the germline V gene. This CDR3 contains 13 residues. CDR3 DNA sequence: TGCAGCGTTCAAGACAGGGAGGGTTCACCCCTCCACTTT. Translating it yields CSVQDREGSPLHF. Full variable domain (rest looked up from reference TRBV29-1 and TRBJ1-6): SAVISQKPSRDICQRGTSLTIQCQVDSQVTMMFWYRQQPGQSLTLIATANQGSEATYESGFVIDKFPISRPNLTFSTLTVSNMSPEDSSIYLCSVQDREGSPLHFGNGTRLTVT.

This chain connects TRBV10-3 to TRBJ1-1, with 7 bases matching TRBD1. V was clipped by 7 bases and J by 3 bases; unmatched bases: 2. This CDR3 is built from 12 residues. The germline gives CDR1 ENHRY, CDR2 SYGVKD. The DNA for the CDR3 is TGTGCCATCAAAACAGGGGACACTGAAGCTTTCTTT. Protein sequence: CAIKTGDTEAFF.

This sequence joins TRBV27 and TRBJ2-7; D not certain. From germline, CDR1 is MNHEY and CDR2 SMNVEV (reference sequence). The CDR3 sequence is 11 residues long. The germline V and J ends were trimmed by 3 bases and 5 bases, with 5 bases remaining between them. CDR3 bases: TGTGCCAGCAGTTTTCGGAACGAGCAGTACTTC. Residues: CASSFRNEQYF.